Below, one T cell receptor beta chain is given with its context. This entry belongs to a study of T-cell reconstitution after alpha-beta-depleted transplantation in children. Library preparation (for TCRbeta) was performed with unique molecular identifiers. MiXCR, run by TCRdb on the PCR reads, gives a single entry per CDR3 protein. The repertoire holds about 360,000 distinct CDR3 sequences, with 10% to 15% as singletons. This CDR3 has 14 amino acids. V gave up 2 bases and J gave up 6 bases, with 11 bases separating them. Germline values: CDR1 SGHAT, CDR2 FQNNGV. This chain connects TRBV11-2 to TRBJ2-1; no reliable D call. The sample in question was PBMCs, obtained from the stem cell graft. This receptor was obtained from a human donor who donated a stem cell graft to a child with Fanconi anemia. The CDR3 region is CASSLIGTGNEQFF. CDR3 coding DNA: TGTGCCAGCAGCTTAATTGGAACGGGCAATGAGCAGTTCTTC. Based on the CDR3 plus reference TRBV11-2 and TRBJ2-1, the full variable domain is EAGVAQSPRYKIIEKRQSVAFWCNPISGHATLYWYQQILGQGPKLLIQFQNNGVVDDSQLPKDRFSAERLKGVDSTLKIQPAKLEDSAVYLCASSLIGTGNEQFFGPGTRLTVL.